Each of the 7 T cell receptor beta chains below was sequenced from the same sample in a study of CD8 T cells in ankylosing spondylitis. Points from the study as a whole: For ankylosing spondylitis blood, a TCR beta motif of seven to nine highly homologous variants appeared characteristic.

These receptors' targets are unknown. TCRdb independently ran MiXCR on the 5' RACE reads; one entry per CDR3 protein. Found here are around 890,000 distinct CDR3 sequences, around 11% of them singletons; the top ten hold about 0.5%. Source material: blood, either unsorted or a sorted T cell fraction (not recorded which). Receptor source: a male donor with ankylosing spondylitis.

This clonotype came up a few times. The CDR3 DNA reads TGTGCCAGCAGTTCGTCCGCGGAGCAGTACTTC. It yields the protein CASSSSAEQYF. The V gene is TRBV28, the J gene TRBJ2-7; D gene unclear. CDR1 is MDHEN, CDR2 SYDVKM, per germline. The CDR3 contains 11 residues. V lost 4 bases and J 7 bases, leaving 8 bases between the germline ends.

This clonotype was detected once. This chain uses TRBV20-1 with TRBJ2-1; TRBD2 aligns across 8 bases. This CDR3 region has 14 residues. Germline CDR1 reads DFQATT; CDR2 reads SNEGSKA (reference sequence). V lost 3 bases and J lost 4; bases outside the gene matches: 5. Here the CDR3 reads CSASGREAYNEQFF. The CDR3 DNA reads TGCAGTGCTAGCGGGAGGGAAGCTTACAATGAGCAGTTCTTC.

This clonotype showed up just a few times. The CDR3 DNA sequence: TGCAGTGCAGTCGGGACGGGGGCCAACGTCCTGACTTTC. This sequence encodes CSAVGTGANVLTF. The chain joins TRBV20-1 to TRBJ2-6, with D perhaps matching TRBD1 or TRBD2 (5 bases each). V dropped 6 bases and J dropped 4 bases, with 10 bases sitting between them. The CDR3 runs to 13 residues. Germline V gene lookup returns CDR1 DFQATT and CDR2 SNEGSKA (reference sequence).

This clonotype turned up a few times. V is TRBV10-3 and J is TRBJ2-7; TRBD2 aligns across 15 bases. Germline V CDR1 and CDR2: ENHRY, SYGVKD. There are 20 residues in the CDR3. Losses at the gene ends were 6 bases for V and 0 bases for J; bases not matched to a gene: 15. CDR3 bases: TGTGCCATCAGCCCGGCCCCCGGGACTAGCGGGAGGTCGAGCTCCTACGAGCAGTACTTC. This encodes CAISPAPGTSGRSSSYEQYF.

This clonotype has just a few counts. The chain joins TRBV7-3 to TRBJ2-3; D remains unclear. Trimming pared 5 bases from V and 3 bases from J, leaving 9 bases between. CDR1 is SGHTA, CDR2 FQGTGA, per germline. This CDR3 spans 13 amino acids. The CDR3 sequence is CASSPQYTDTQYF. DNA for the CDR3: TGTGCCAGCAGCCCCCAATATACAGATACGCAGTATTTT.

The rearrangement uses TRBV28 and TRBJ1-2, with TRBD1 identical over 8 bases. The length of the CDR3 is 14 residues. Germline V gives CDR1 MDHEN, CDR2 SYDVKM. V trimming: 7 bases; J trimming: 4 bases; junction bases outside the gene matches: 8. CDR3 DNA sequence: TGTGCCAGCAATTCCGGGACAGGCGTCTATGGCTACACCTTC. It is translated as CASNSGTGVYGYTF.

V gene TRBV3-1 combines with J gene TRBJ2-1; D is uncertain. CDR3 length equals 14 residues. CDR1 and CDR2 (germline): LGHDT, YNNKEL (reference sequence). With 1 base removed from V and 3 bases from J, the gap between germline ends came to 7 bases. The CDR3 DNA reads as TGTGCCAGCAGCCAAGGAACTGGCTACAATGAGCAGTTCTTC. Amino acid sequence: CASSQGTGYNEQFF.